A single sample gave rise to the 4 T cell receptor delta chains below, sequenced in a study of gamma-delta T cells after stem cell transplantation. TCRdb reprocessed the RT-PCR reads using CATT. This table holds roughly 1,500 delta-chain clones, under 2% found once. Sequenced material: gamma-delta T cells. These receptors originate from a human donor. It is not recorded whose cells these are; they may come from a transplant donor.

In its sample, this clone ranks as large. At the DNA level, this CDR3 is encoded by other sequences in the same sample as well. The rearrangement links TRDV2 to TRDJ3; TRDD3 matches at 9 bases. This CDR3 is built from 19 residues. Germline lookup yields CDR1 GEAIGNYY and CDR2 EKD. V lost 3 bases to trimming and J lost 1 base; unmatched junction nucleotides: 9. The CDR3: CACDAVLGDPSWDTRQMFF. CDR3 nucleotide sequence: TGTGCCTGTGACGCAGTACTGGGGGACCCATCCTGGGACACCCGACAGATGTTTTTC.

This clone was observed a few times. TCRdb shows a much larger clone's protein in place of this DNA's translation, and the two differ at residue 11, likely through a read error; the protein shown is translated from the DNA. Other DNA variants within this sample encode the same CDR3. V gene TRDV1 combines with J gene TRDJ1; TRDD3 agrees at 7 bases. Germline values: CDR1 TSWWSYY, CDR2 QGS. V was clipped by 2 bases and J by 1 base; unmatched bases: 16. The CDR3 is 19 residues long. The CDR3 bases are TGTGCTCTTGGGGAAGAGACGGTCTGGGGGGTACGAATCACCGATAAACTCATCTTT. This encodes CALGEETVWGVRITDKLIF.

For this clone: This likely stems from a read error, as it lies one base from a far larger clone. Different DNA sequences within this sample yield the same CDR3. The chain recombines TRDV2 with TRDJ1, with 9 bases identical to TRDD3. The CDR3 has 16 amino acids. V lost 3 bases and J lost 0; bases outside the gene matches: 7. Germline V gene sequence: CDR1 GEAIGNYY, CDR2 EKD. The CDR3 nucleotides are TGTGCCTGTGACGTACTGGGGGAGAAGTACACCGATAAACTCATCTTT. Its translation is CACDVLGEKYTDKLIF.

In its sample, this clone was seen a few times. This likely traces to a read error, being one base from a far larger clone. The genes are TRDV2 and TRDJ1; D is uncertain. The length of the CDR3 is 16 residues. Germline V lookup: CDR1 GEAIGNYY, CDR2 EKD. The CDR3 region has the DNA TGTGCCTGTGACACCGTCGGCCAAAGGGCCACCAATAAACTCATCTTT. Its protein product is CACDTVGQRATNKLIF.